There are a few counts of the clone carrying this T cell receptor beta chain. Its antigen is not identified. This entry is derived from a study of post-analysis software for immune sequencing data. Whole-study results and caveats: A few TRBV segments occurring more often in patients than controls included TRBV5-6, TRBV5-1 and TRBV20-1.

V was cut by 5 bases and J by 1 base, with 8 bases left in between. CDR1 is SEHNR and CDR2 is FQNEAQ in the germline V gene (reference sequence). The CDR3 covers 13 residues. Carried by the TCR beta cDNA libraries were unique molecular identifiers. In TCRdb, the PCR reads were re-called with MiXCR into one record per CDR3 protein. This table holds hundreds of thousands of distinct CDR3 sequences, roughly three fifths found once. V gene TRBV7-9 combines with J gene TRBJ2-5; D is unclear. The receptor was derived from a girl aged 2 to 10 with multiple sclerosis. The material sequenced was blood. The CDR3 DNA follows: TGTGCCAGCAGCCAAGGAATCCAAGAGACCCAGTACTTC. This sequence encodes CASSQGIQETQYF. Together with reference TRBV7-9 and TRBJ2-5, the CDR3 gives the full variable domain: DTGVSQNPRHKITKRGQNVTFRCDPISEHNRLYWYRQTLGQGPEFLTYFQNEAQLEKSRLLSDRFSAERPKGSFSTLEIQRTEQGDSAMYLCASSQGIQETQYFGPGTRLLVL.